The 4 T cell receptor beta chains below all came from one sample that was sequenced in a study of human T cells and chemical hapten exposure. Via MiXCR, TCRdb re-called the RACE reads, giving one row per CDR3 protein. The table records around 160,000 distinct CDR3 sequences, roughly 15% of them present only once. The sample's time point: patch test 1, 2 weeks after DPC sensitization. Treatment specified: therapeutic diphenylcyclopropenone sensitization with weekly scalp DPC. The sequenced sample was whole blood, obtained in connection with sensitization to the hapten diphenylcyclopropenone (DPC). The receptors originated from a woman in her 30s with alopecia areata. Some clones in this sample may be carry-over from other donors' samples.

The chain is built from TRBV10-2 and TRBJ1-4; unclear D gene. The V end was cut by 8 bases, the J end by 0 bases, with 7 bases between. Per germline, CDR1 WSHSY and CDR2 SAAADI. The CDR3 totals 13 residues. CDR3 sequence reads: CASSSSTNEKLFF. In DNA, the CDR3 is TGCGCCAGCTCGAGCTCAACTAATGAAAAACTGTTTTTT.

This clonotype has ten or more counts. This sequence joins TRBV7-6 and TRBJ2-1, with 11 bases that match TRBD2. This CDR3 spans 16 amino acids. V lost 5 bases and J lost 5; bases outside the gene matches: 8. Germline V lookup: CDR1 SGHVS, CDR2 FNYEAQ. CDR3 region: CASSQLAGVLHNEQFF. The CDR3 coding sequence is TGTGCCAGCAGCCAACTAGCGGGGGTACTCCACAATGAGCAGTTCTTC.

This clonotype appeared many times. The chain is built from TRBV6-2 or TRBV6-3 and TRBJ2-1, with D perhaps given as TRBD1 or TRBD2 (6 bases each). This CDR3 spans 16 amino acids. Trimming took 6 bases from V and 7 from J, leaving 22 bases between them. CDR1 is MNHEY and CDR2 is SVGEGT in the germline V gene. The DNA of the CDR3 is TGTGCCAGCAGCTGGGATTGGCGGAGGGGGAAAAATGAGCAGTTCTTC. It encodes CASSWDWRRGKNEQFF.

This clonotype has just a few counts. This rearrangement joins TRBV4-3 to TRBJ1-1, with 10 positions matching TRBD1. Germline values: CDR1 LGHNA, CDR2 YSLEER. CDR3 length: 17 amino acids. V gave up 1 base and J gave up 7 bases; unmatched junction bases: 12. This CDR3 reads CASSQVFWDRGYGEAFF. The CDR3 bases are TGCGCCAGCAGCCAAGTCTTTTGGGACAGGGGATACGGTGAAGCTTTCTTT.